A single sample gave rise to the 16 T cell receptor beta chains below, sequenced in a study of shared clonotypes between healthy human individuals. TCRdb keeps only in-frame clones here, not all; method: immunoSEQ multiplex PCR. The profile covers roughly 1.4 million clones, with roughly 98.5% appearing a single time and approximately 0.38% taken by the ten largest. The specimen was naive CD4+ T cells sorted from blood. Subset denoted: CD45RA+ positively selected. These receptors came from a man younger than 40 in good health.

The rearrangement uses TRBV4-1 and TRBJ1-5, with D unresolved. V was clipped by 4 bases and J by 7 bases, with 14 bases between them. Germline V CDR1 and CDR2: MGHRA, YSYEKL. The CDR3 consists of 14 residues. CDR3 protein: CASSPREGGQPQHF. The CDR3 DNA reads TGCGCCAGCAGCCCCCGGGAGGGAGGACAGCCCCAGCATTTT.

The gene calls are TRBV19 and TRBJ1-1, with D unclear. Germline V gene data show CDR1 as LNHDA and CDR2 as SQIVND (reference sequence). Trimming pared 5 bases from V and 3 bases from J, leaving 10 bases between. The CDR3 contains 13 residues. In nucleotides, the CDR3 is TGTGCCAGTAGTTTCGACGGGGACACTGAAGCTTTCTTT. Protein: CASSFDGDTEAFF.

This chain connects TRBV5-1 to TRBJ2-3; 9 bases are a match to TRBD1. Unmatched junction bases numbered 4, after V lost 4 bases and J lost 1 base. Per germline, CDR1 SGHRS and CDR2 YFSETQ. This CDR3 comprises 15 residues. CDR3: CASSEQGAGTDTQYF. In DNA, the CDR3 is TGCGCCAGCAGCGAACAGGGGGCGGGCACAGATACGCAGTATTTT.

The table lists this clone with a count of one. V usage is TRBV7-3 and J usage is TRBJ2-1, with a possible D match to TRBD1 (5 bases). CDR1 and CDR2 from the germline V gene are SGHTA and FQGTGA. V was trimmed by 1 base and J by 0 bases, leaving 10 bases between them. This CDR3 has 16 residues. CDR3 bases: TGTGCCAGCAGCTTAAAGGGGCAGGGCTCCTACAATGAGCAGTTCTTC. Protein sequence: CASSLKGQGSYNEQFF.

The chain links TRBV11-2 to TRBJ2-6; 8 nucleotides align to TRBD2. From germline, CDR1 is SGHAT and CDR2 FQNNGV. V gave up 6 bases and J gave up 4 bases; unmatched junction bases: 11. This CDR3 has 17 residues. The CDR3 region has the DNA TGTGCCAGCAGTCGGAGTACGGGAGGGTCCGGGGCCAACGTCCTGACTTTC. It is translated as CASSRSTGGSGANVLTF.

The rearrangement uses TRBV10-1 and TRBJ2-7; 10 bases align to TRBD1. V lost 3 bases and J lost 3; bases outside the gene matches: 5. The germline V gene has CDR1 WNHNN and CDR2 SYGVQD (reference sequence). CDR3 length equals 15 residues. The CDR3 here is CASSDPGQGFYEQYF. CDR3 in DNA: TGCGCCAGCAGTGACCCGGGACAGGGGTTCTACGAGCAGTACTTC.

The chain is built from TRBV5-4 and TRBJ2-3, with TRBD1 matching 7 bases. The germline V gene encodes CDR1 SGHNT and CDR2 YYREEE (reference sequence). Losses at the gene ends were 4 bases for V and 4 bases for J; bases not matched to a gene: 6. The CDR3 has 14 amino acids. The CDR3 sequence: CASSLGTVADTQYF. In nucleotides, the CDR3 is TGTGCCAGCAGCCTTGGGACAGTGGCAGATACGCAGTATTTT.

J is TRBJ2-7 and V is TRBV7-6; the D gene is possibly TRBD1 (5 bases). This CDR3 spans 15 amino acids. V was pared by 5 bases and J by 4 bases, with 18 bases between. The germline CDR1 and CDR2 sequences are SGHVS and FNYEAQ. This chain's CDR3 is CASSPDTKSGYEQYF. CDR3 bases: TGTGCCAGCAGCCCCGACACTAAATCAGGGTACGAGCAGTACTTC.

The chain employs TRBV14 and TRBJ2-1; 12 nucleotides align to TRBD1. Per the germline V gene, CDR1 is SGHDN and CDR2 is FVKESK. Unmatched junction bases numbered 4, after V lost 4 bases and J lost 9 bases. The CDR3 has 14 residues. The CDR3 nucleotides are TGTGCCAGCAGCCGGGGACAGGGGGCATCTGAGCAGTTCTTC. This translates into CASSRGQGASEQFF.

The chain recombines TRBV7-2 with TRBJ2-3, with D unclear. V was trimmed by 5 bases and J by 2 bases, leaving 5 bases between them. Looked up from germline, CDR1 is SGHTA and CDR2 is FQGNSA. This CDR3 is built from 12 residues. The CDR3 sequence is CASSDVTDTQYF. The CDR3 region has the DNA TGTGCCAGCAGCGACGTCACAGATACGCAGTATTTT.

The J gene is TRBJ1-2, the V gene TRBV6-5; TRBD1 might be the D (6 bases). The CDR3 sequence is 14 residues long. The V gene lost 5 bases and the J gene lost 3 bases, with 13 bases spanning the gap. CDR1 and CDR2 from the germline V gene are MNHEY and SVGAGI. The CDR3: CASSGQRWDYGYTF. DNA for the CDR3: TGTGCCAGCAGTGGACAGAGGTGGGACTATGGCTACACCTTC.

This chain links TRBV19 with TRBJ1-2; D is possibly TRBD1 (6 bases). CDR3 length: 18 residues. Germline V gene sequence: CDR1 LNHDA, CDR2 SQIVND (reference sequence). With 1 base removed from V and 3 bases from J, the gap between germline ends came to 21 bases. The CDR3 reads CASSIVGAGEPSYYGYTF. For the CDR3, the DNA is TGTGCCAGTAGTATAGTTGGGGCAGGGGAGCCTTCTTACTATGGCTACACCTTC.

The rearrangement links TRBV9 to TRBJ2-5, with D perhaps matching TRBD1 (5 bases). Germline loops: CDR1 SGDLS, CDR2 YYNGEE. The V gene lost 1 base and the J gene lost 5 bases, with 9 bases spanning the gap. CDR3 length: 13 amino acids. CDR3 residues: CASSVQGTETQYF. DNA for the CDR3: TGTGCCAGCAGCGTACAGGGTACCGAGACCCAGTACTTC.

The J gene is TRBJ2-7, the V gene TRBV6-6; tentatively, D is TRBD1 (6 bases). The CDR3 is made up of 13 amino acids. Germline-derived CDR1 and CDR2 are MNHNY and SVGAGI (reference sequence). V lost 6 bases, J lost 0 bases, and 9 bases lay in between. This CDR3 is CASSYRASYEQYF. CDR3 DNA: TGTGCCAGCAGCTACAGGGCCTCCTACGAGCAGTACTTC.

The chain recombines TRBV7-2 with TRBJ2-1, with a possible D match to TRBD2 (5 bases). Germline-derived CDR1 and CDR2 are SGHTA and FQGNSA. CDR3 length: 16 amino acids. Trimming removed 0 bases from V and 0 bases from J, with 9 bases in between. The CDR3 DNA sequence: TGTGCCAGCAGCTTAGCTAGCGATAGCTCCTACAATGAGCAGTTCTTC. This translates into CASSLASDSSYNEQFF.

This rearrangement joins TRBV5-4 to TRBJ2-3; weak D call: TRBD2 (7 bases). Trimming shortened V by 3 bases and J by 6 bases, and 17 bases separated the two germline ends. The germline V gene has CDR1 SGHNT and CDR2 YYREEE (reference sequence). There are 15 residues in the CDR3. The CDR3 loop is CASSSRGGDTDTQYF. CDR3 bases: TGTGCCAGCAGCTCGAGGGGGGGTGATACGGATACGCAGTATTTT.